Following are 27 T cell receptor beta chains from one sample sequenced in a study of CD8 T cells in ankylosing spondylitis. TCRdb reanalysed the 5' RACE reads using MiXCR and keeps one entry per CDR3 protein. This table holds 240,000 or so distinct CDR3 sequences, around 10% found once. Material: blood, either unsorted or a sorted T cell fraction (not recorded which). The receptors here all came from a male donor with ankylosing spondylitis or in good health (not recorded which).

Here the CDR3 reads CASSVAGGQETQYF. The CDR3 bases are TGTGCCAGCAGCGTAGCGGGGGGACAAGAGACCCAGTACTTC. This chain joins TRBV9 and TRBJ2-5; 7 bases map to TRBD2. Germline V gives CDR1 SGDLS, CDR2 YYNGEE. The CDR3 has 14 residues. V dropped 0 bases and J dropped 2; count of bases not matched to a gene: 1.

The V gene is TRBV4-1, the J gene TRBJ2-5, with 7 bases matching TRBD2. J was trimmed by 2 bases and V by 2 bases; bases with no gene match: 2. The CDR3 is 14 residues long. CDR1 and CDR2 (germline): MGHRA, YSYEKL. The CDR3: CASSQTSEQETQYF. CDR3 in DNA: TGCGCCAGCAGCCAAACTAGCGAACAAGAGACCCAGTACTTC.

This clonotype came up a few times. CDR3 sequence reads: CSASKLVRYNEQFF. As DNA, the CDR3 is TGCAGTGCTAGTAAACTAGTAAGGTACAATGAGCAGTTCTTC. V is TRBV20-1 and J is TRBJ2-1, with D possibly matching TRBD2 (5 bases). Germline loops: CDR1 DFQATT, CDR2 SNEGSKA (reference sequence). The CDR3 consists of 14 residues. Trimming removed 3 bases from V and 4 bases from J, with 13 bases in between.

This clonotype was detected many times. The chain uses TRBV20-1 and TRBJ2-1; 9 nucleotides align to TRBD1. The CDR3 contains 16 residues. CDR1 and CDR2 from the germline V gene are DFQATT and SNEGSKA (reference sequence). J was trimmed by 8 bases and V by 2 bases; bases with no gene match: 13. CDR3 in DNA: TGCAGTGCTAGAAATAAACCGGGACAGGGATTTGATGAGCAGTTCTTC. Its translation is CSARNKPGQGFDEQFF.

This rearrangement joins TRBV28 to TRBJ1-2; D unclear. From germline, CDR1 is MDHEN and CDR2 SYDVKM. This CDR3 has 11 amino acids. V was trimmed by 4 bases and J by 7 bases, leaving 7 bases between them. Here the CDR3 DNA reads TGTGCCAGCAGTTCTCCTGGTGGCTACACCTTC. Amino acids: CASSSPGGYTF.

This clonotype has at least ten counts. For the CDR3, the DNA is TGCAGTGCTAGAGATCCGGGCCAGGGGGATCACTACGAGCAGTACTTC. This sequence encodes CSARDPGQGDHYEQYF. The chain couples TRBV20-1 to TRBJ2-7, with 7 bases aligning to TRBD1. With V trimmed by 0 bases and J by 3 bases, 11 bases remained unmatched. This CDR3 has 16 amino acids. Germline V gives CDR1 DFQATT, CDR2 SNEGSKA (reference sequence).

Note on this clonotype: A much bigger clone sits one base away, suggesting this may be a read error. The chain couples TRBV28 to TRBJ1-1; 7 positions match TRBD1. CDR1 is MDHEN, CDR2 SYDVKM, per germline. The CDR3 spans 14 residues. The ends lost 6 bases at V and 1 base at J; junction bases unmatched: 5. In nucleotides, the CDR3 is TGTGCCAGCAGCCCGACAGGGCAGAACACTGAAGCTTTCTTT. This gives the protein CASSPTGQNTEAFF. Using reference TRBV28 and TRBJ1-1 for the parts outside the CDR3, the full variable domain is DVKVTQSSRYLVKRTGEKVFLECVQDMDHENMFWYRQDPGLGLRLIYFSYDVKMKEKGDIPEGYSVSREKKERFSLILESASTNQTSMYLCASSPTGQNTEAFFGQGTRLTVV.

Ten or more counts support this clonotype. This rearrangement joins TRBV5-1 to TRBJ2-2; D is ambiguous. The CDR3 is made up of 14 amino acids. V was shortened by 0 bases and J by 3 bases, with 6 bases between the two germline ends. Germline assignment: CDR1 SGHRS and CDR2 YFSETQ. CDR3 protein: CASSLALDTGELFF. The CDR3 nucleotides are TGCGCCAGCAGCTTGGCCTTGGACACCGGGGAGCTGTTTTTT.

This clonotype was recorded at least ten times. This sequence joins TRBV6-1 and TRBJ1-1; D is uncertain. The germline gives CDR1 MNHNS, CDR2 SASEGT. V was cut by 8 bases and J by 5 bases, with 15 bases left in between. The CDR3 extends over 13 amino acids. CDR3 DNA sequence: TGTGCCAGCTCCTTGGACGTCCATACTGAAGCTTTCTTT. Translated, it gives CASSLDVHTEAFF.

The J gene is TRBJ2-1, the V gene TRBV11-3; D is possibly TRBD1 or TRBD2 (5 bases each). The CDR3 is made up of 15 amino acids. The germline V and J ends were trimmed by 5 bases and 3 bases, with 14 bases remaining between them. The V gene's germline CDR1 is SGHNT and CDR2 YENEEA. CDR3: CASSLRDAGYNEQFF. CDR3 nucleotide sequence: TGTGCCAGCAGCCTCCGGGACGCAGGCTACAATGAGCAGTTCTTC.

This clonotype was seen only a few times. The chain carries TRBV7-9 and TRBJ2-2; D remains ambiguous. Germline-derived CDR1 and CDR2 are SEHNR and FQNEAQ (reference sequence). CDR3 size: 17 residues. Trimming shortened V by 4 bases and J by 1 base, and 16 bases separated the two germline ends. CDR3: CASSSELERLNTGELFF. The CDR3 DNA follows: TGTGCCAGCAGCTCCGAACTCGAACGATTGAACACCGGGGAGCTGTTTTTT.

This clonotype was detected only a few times. V gene TRBV28 combines with J gene TRBJ2-2; D gene uncertain. The CDR3 runs to 13 residues. Trimming pared 9 bases from V and 0 bases from J, leaving 8 bases between. The germline gives CDR1 MDHEN, CDR2 SYDVKM. The DNA of the CDR3 is TGTGCCAGTCGTTCACCGAACACCGGGGAGCTGTTTTTT. It is translated as CASRSPNTGELFF.

This sequence joins TRBV10-2 and TRBJ2-3; 9 bases line up with TRBD1. The CDR3 is 15 residues long. Germline-derived CDR1 and CDR2 are WSHSY and SAAADI. After removal of 2 bases from V and 4 bases from J, the junction contained 4 bases not matched to a gene. As DNA, the CDR3 is TGCGCCAGCAGTGAGGGGGACAGGGTCCCAGATACGCAGTATTTT. This encodes CASSEGDRVPDTQYF.

This clonotype turned up a few times. J is TRBJ1-2 and V is TRBV5-6, with D possibly matching TRBD1 (5 bases). Per germline, CDR1 SGHDT and CDR2 YYEEEE. The CDR3 runs 14 residues. V shed 0 bases and J shed 8 bases, with 14 bases lying between them. CDR3 loop: CASSLVTGVEGYTF. As DNA, the CDR3 is TGTGCCAGCAGCTTGGTTACAGGCGTGGAAGGCTACACCTTC.

In regard to this clonotype: Just one base apart from a much larger clone, this may be a read error. The rearrangement joins TRBV28 to TRBJ2-1; 8 nucleotides match TRBD1. This CDR3 has 14 amino acids. From germline, CDR1 is MDHEN and CDR2 SYDVKM. The CDR3 coding sequence is TGTGGCAGCACCCCAGGGGGCATGTGGAATGAGCAGTTCTTC. It encodes CGSTPGGMWNEQFF.

This clonotype was found a few times. The chain employs TRBV5-1 and TRBJ2-2, with 11 bases aligning to TRBD1. V trimming: 3 bases; J trimming: 5 bases; junction bases outside the gene matches: 6. CDR3 size: 16 residues. Germline assignment: CDR1 SGHRS and CDR2 YFSETQ. CDR3 residues: CASSYGQGASTGELFF. The DNA for the CDR3 is TGCGCCAGCAGCTACGGACAGGGGGCTTCGACCGGGGAGCTGTTTTTT.

This clonotype was observed at least ten times. J is TRBJ2-3 and V is TRBV10-3; 11 positions agree with TRBD2. From germline, CDR1 is ENHRY and CDR2 SYGVKD. This CDR3 spans 15 amino acids. Germline trimming cut 8 bases from V and 1 base from J; bases unmatched to any gene: 5. The CDR3 coding sequence is TGTGCCATCGGTAGCGGGGGGGTGGGCACAGATACGCAGTATTTT. Amino acids: CAIGSGGVGTDTQYF.

The rearrangement joins TRBV28 to TRBJ2-7; D not certain. Trimming cost V 8 bases and J 12 bases, with 14 bases left between them. CDR3 length: 10 amino acids. The V gene's germline CDR1 is MDHEN and CDR2 SYDVKM. Here the CDR3 DNA reads TGTGCCAGCGGTAGCCCACCGCGGTACTTC. This encodes CASGSPPRYF.

This clonotype was recorded many times. The V gene is TRBV6-1, the J gene TRBJ2-3; TRBD1 might be the D (6 bases). The V and J ends lost 7 bases and 1 base respectively, with 15 bases between them. The CDR3 consists of 15 residues. The germline V gene encodes CDR1 MNHNS and CDR2 SASEGT. CDR3 sequence: CASNPQGWGTDTQYF. CDR3 DNA: TGTGCCAGCAACCCCCAGGGGTGGGGCACAGATACGCAGTATTTT.

This clonotype occurred a few times. The chain employs TRBV20-1 and TRBJ2-1; no clear D. From germline, CDR1 is DFQATT and CDR2 SNEGSKA (reference sequence). Between the trimmed V and J ends, which lost 0 bases and 9 bases, there was a span of 15 bases. The CDR3 is made up of 14 amino acids. CDR3 sequence reads: CSARDLSRFAEQFF. CDR3 sequence (DNA): TGCAGTGCTAGAGATCTTAGCAGATTTGCTGAGCAGTTCTTC.

This chain connects TRBV20-1 to TRBJ2-3; 10 bases agree with TRBD1. The J segment lost 3 bases and the V segment lost 6 bases, leaving 6 bases of the junction unmatched. Germline V gives CDR1 DFQATT, CDR2 SNEGSKA (reference sequence). The CDR3 is made up of 14 amino acids. The CDR3 here is CSAETGGNTDTQYF. The CDR3 DNA reads TGCAGTGCCGAGACAGGGGGCAATACAGATACGCAGTATTTT.

This clonotype was counted ten times or more. This chain links TRBV12-3 or TRBV12-4 with TRBJ1-5; D possibly corresponds to TRBD1 (6 bases). Trimming took off 3 bases at V and 1 base at J, with 19 bases between the two ends. This CDR3 spans 18 amino acids. CDR3 sequence (DNA): TGTGCCAGCAGTTTGGACAGTTCCCTGAGGAGGAGCAATCAGCCCCAGCATTTT. Translated, it gives CASSLDSSLRRSNQPQHF.

Only a few counts were recorded for this clonotype. The CDR3 DNA reads as TGTGCCAGCAGCTTGGACGGAGGCGGCGAGCAGTACTTC. This gives the protein CASSLDGGGEQYF. V gene TRBV5-5 combines with J gene TRBJ2-7; perhaps TRBD2 as D (5 bases). The CDR3 is 13 amino acids. CDR1 and CDR2 (germline): SGHKS, YYEKEE (reference sequence). Trimming shortened V by 0 bases and J by 6 bases, and 10 bases separated the two germline ends.

The chain couples TRBV20-1 to TRBJ2-1, with unresolved D. The V gene's germline CDR1 is DFQATT and CDR2 SNEGSKA (reference sequence). The germline V and J ends were trimmed by 0 bases and 0 bases, with 12 bases remaining between them. The CDR3 length is 16 residues. This chain's CDR3 is CSARDLYLSSYNEQFF. CDR3 coding DNA: TGCAGTGCTAGAGATCTTTACTTGAGCTCCTACAATGAGCAGTTCTTC.

The table lists this clonotype with many counts. This chain joins TRBV5-1 and TRBJ2-7, with 8 bases aligning to TRBD2. With 3 bases clipped from V and 6 bases from J, the junction kept 8 bases outside the gene matches. The CDR3 loop spans 14 amino acids. Germline CDR1 SGHRS, CDR2 YFSETQ. The DNA of the CDR3 is TGCGCCAGCAGCTCAGTAGCGGGACCCCTCGAGCAGTACTTC. Translating gives CASSSVAGPLEQYF. Drawing the rest from reference TRBV5-1 and TRBJ2-7, the complete variable domain is KAGVTQTPRYLIKTRGQQVTLSCSPISGHRSVSWYQQTPGQGLQFLFEYFSETQRNKGNFPGRFSGRQFSNSRSEMNVSTLELGDSALYLCASSSVAGPLEQYFGPGTRLTVT.

This clonotype was seen only a few times. The gene calls are TRBV6-1 and TRBJ2-3; 9 bases align to TRBD2. This CDR3 region has 15 residues. J lost 1 base, V lost 7 bases, and 6 bases had no gene match. Germline V lookup: CDR1 MNHNS, CDR2 SASEGT. CDR3 amino acids: CASTTTSGRTDTQYF. CDR3 bases: TGTGCCAGCACTACTACTAGCGGGCGCACAGATACGCAGTATTTT.

Here the CDR3 DNA reads TGTGCCACCTCTCCAGGCAGTGACGATGAGCAGTTCTTC. Amino acids: CATSPGSDDEQFF. This chain connects TRBV28 to TRBJ2-1; D gene ambiguous. V was pared by 10 bases and J by 8 bases, with 18 bases between. This CDR3 region has 13 residues. The germline gives CDR1 MDHEN, CDR2 SYDVKM.